Here is one T cell receptor (beta chain) with its context. Its antigen is not known. This CDR3 comprises 14 residues. The germline gives CDR1 LNHDA, CDR2 SQIVND (reference sequence). Trimming removed 1 base at V and 5 bases at J, with 9 bases between. This specimen belongs to a study of cytomegalovirus exposure and HLA in healthy donors. The PCR was carried out with 60 Vbeta primers and 13 Jbeta primers. Data came from immunoSEQ multiplex PCR; TCRdb stores just in-frame clones and leaves some out. The sample consists of about 120,000 clones, 80% of them appearing once. The study, taken as a whole, reports: Among the sequence variants, a highly shared cluster was likely an artifact of sequencing.

The sequenced sample was PBMCs. The rearrangement joins TRBV19 to TRBJ2-1; unclear D gene. This clonotype was obtained from a female donor in good health and CMV-seropositive. CDR3 bases: TGTGCCAGTAGTATAGTTGCTGGCAACAATGAGCAGTTCTTC. This sequence encodes CASSIVAGNNEQFF. Based on the CDR3 plus reference TRBV19 and TRBJ2-1, the full variable domain is DGGITQSPKYLFRKEGQNVTLSCEQNLNHDAMYWYRQDPGQGLRLIYYSQIVNDFQKGDIAEGYSVSREKKESFPLTVTSAQKNPTAFYLCASSIVAGNNEQFFGPGTRLTVL.